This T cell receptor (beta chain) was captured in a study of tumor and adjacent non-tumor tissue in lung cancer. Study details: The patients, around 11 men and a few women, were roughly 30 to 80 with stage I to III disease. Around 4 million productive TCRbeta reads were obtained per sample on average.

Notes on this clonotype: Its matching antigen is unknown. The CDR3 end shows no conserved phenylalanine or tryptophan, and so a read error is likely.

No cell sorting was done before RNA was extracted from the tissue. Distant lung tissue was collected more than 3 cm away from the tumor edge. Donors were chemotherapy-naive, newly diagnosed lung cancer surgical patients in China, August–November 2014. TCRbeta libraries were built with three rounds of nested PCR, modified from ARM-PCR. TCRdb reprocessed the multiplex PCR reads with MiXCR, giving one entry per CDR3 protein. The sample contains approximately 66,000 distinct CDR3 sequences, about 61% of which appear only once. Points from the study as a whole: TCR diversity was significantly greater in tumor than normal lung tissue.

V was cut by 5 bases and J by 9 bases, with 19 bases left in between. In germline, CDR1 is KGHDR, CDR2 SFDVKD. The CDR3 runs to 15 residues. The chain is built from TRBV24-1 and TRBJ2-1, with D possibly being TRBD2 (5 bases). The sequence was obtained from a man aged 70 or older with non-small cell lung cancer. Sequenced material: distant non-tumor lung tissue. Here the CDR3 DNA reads TGTGCCACCAGTGGTGAGGGCCCGCCCCCCCGTGAGCAGTTCTTA. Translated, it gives CATSGEGPPPREQFL.